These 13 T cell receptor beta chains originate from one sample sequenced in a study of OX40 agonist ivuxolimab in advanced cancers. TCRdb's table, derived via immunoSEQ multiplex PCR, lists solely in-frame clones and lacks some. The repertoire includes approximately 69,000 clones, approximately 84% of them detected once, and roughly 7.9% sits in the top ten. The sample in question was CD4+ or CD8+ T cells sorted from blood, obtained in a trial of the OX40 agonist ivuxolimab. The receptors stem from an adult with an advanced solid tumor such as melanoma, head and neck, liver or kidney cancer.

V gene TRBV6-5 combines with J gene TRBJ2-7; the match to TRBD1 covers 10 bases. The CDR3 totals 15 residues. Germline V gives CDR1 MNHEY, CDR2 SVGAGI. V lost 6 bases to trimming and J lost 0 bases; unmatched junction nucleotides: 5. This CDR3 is CASSFRDRGSYEQYF. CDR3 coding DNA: TGTGCCAGCAGCTTCCGGGACAGGGGCTCCTACGAGCAGTACTTC.

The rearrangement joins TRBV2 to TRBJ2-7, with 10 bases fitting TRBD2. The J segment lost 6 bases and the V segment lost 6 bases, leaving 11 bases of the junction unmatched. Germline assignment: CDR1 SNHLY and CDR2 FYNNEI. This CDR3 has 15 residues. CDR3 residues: CASRSTLAGEGEQYF. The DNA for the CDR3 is TGTGCCAGCAGAAGTACCCTAGCGGGAGAAGGCGAGCAGTACTTC.

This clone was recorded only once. In nucleotides, the CDR3 is TGTGCCAGCAGTTTGATCTATCAGCCCCAGCATTTT. It translates to CASSLIYQPQHF. The chain is built from TRBV28 and TRBJ1-5; no clear D gene. The CDR3 runs to 12 residues. Germline V CDR1 and CDR2: MDHEN, SYDVKM. Trimming pared 3 bases from V and 5 bases from J, leaving 5 bases between.

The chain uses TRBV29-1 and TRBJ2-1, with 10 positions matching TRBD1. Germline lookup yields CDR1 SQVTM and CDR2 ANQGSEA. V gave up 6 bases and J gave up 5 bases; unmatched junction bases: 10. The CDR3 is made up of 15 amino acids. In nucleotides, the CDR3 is TGCAGCGTCCCGCTAAGGGGACAGGGGCACAATGAGCAGTTCTTC. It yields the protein CSVPLRGQGHNEQFF.

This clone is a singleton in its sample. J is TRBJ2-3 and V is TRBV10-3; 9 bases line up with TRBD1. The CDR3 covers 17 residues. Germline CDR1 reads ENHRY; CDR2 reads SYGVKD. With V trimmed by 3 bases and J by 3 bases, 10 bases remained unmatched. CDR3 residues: CAISELTGGGGTDTQYF. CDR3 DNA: TGTGCCATCAGTGAATTGACAGGGGGAGGTGGGACAGATACGCAGTATTTT.

CDR3 sequence: CASSGQGQGDTEAFF. CDR3 nucleotide sequence: TGTGCCAGCAGTGGACAGGGACAAGGGGATACTGAAGCTTTCTTT. The chain has TRBV28 and TRBJ1-1; 8 positions match TRBD1. V lost 5 bases and J lost 5; bases outside the gene matches: 10. The CDR3 length is 15 residues. CDR1 and CDR2 from the germline V gene are MDHEN and SYDVKM.

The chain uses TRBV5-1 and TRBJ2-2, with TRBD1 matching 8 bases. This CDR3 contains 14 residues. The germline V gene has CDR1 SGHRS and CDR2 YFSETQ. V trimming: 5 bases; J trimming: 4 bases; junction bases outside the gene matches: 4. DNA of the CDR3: TGCGCCAGCAGGGACAGGGACGGCACCGGGGAGCTGTTTTTT. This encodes CASRDRDGTGELFF.

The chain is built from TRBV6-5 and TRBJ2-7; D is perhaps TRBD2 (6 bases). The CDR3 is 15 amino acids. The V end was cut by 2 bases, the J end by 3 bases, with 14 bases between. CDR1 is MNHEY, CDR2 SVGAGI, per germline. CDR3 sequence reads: CASSYPRDGYYEQYF. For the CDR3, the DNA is TGTGCCAGCAGTTACCCGCGGGACGGTTACTACGAGCAGTACTTC.

The CDR3 is CASSETGYYGYTF. The CDR3 coding sequence is TGTGCCAGCAGCGAGACAGGTTACTATGGCTACACCTTC. This sequence joins TRBV9 and TRBJ1-2, with D perhaps TRBD1 (6 bases). The V gene's germline CDR1 is SGDLS and CDR2 YYNGEE. V was shortened by 3 bases and J by 3 bases, with 9 bases between the two germline ends. CDR3 size: 13 residues.

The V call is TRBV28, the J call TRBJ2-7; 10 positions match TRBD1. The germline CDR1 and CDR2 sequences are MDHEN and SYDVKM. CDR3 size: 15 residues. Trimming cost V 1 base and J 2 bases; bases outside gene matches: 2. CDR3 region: CASSLYGTGAYEQYF. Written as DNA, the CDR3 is TGTGCCAGCAGTTTATATGGGACAGGGGCCTACGAGCAGTACTTC.

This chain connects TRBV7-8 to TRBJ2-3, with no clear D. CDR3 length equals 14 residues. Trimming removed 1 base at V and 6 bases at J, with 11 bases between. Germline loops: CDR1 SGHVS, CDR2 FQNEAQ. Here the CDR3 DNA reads TGTGCCAGCAGCTTAGTATCAGACGGCGATACGCAGTATTTT. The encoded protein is CASSLVSDGDTQYF.

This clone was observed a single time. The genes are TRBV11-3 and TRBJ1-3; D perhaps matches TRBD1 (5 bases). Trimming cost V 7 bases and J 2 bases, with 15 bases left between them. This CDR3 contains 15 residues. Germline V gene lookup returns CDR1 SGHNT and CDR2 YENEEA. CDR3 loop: CASTDTRGPGNTIYF. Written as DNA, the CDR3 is TGTGCCAGCACGGACACAAGGGGCCCTGGAAACACCATATATTTT. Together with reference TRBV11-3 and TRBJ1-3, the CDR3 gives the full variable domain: EAGVVQSPRYKIIEKKQPVAFWCNPISGHNTLYWYLQNLGQGPELLIRYENEEAVDDSQLPKDRFSAERLKGVDSTLKIQPAELGDSAVYLCASTDTRGPGNTIYFGEGSWLTVV.

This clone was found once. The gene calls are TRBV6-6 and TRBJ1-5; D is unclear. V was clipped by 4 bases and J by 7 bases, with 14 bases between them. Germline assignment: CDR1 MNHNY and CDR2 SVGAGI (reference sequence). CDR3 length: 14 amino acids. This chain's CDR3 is CASSSLEWNQPQHF. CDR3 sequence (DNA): TGTGCCAGCAGTTCGCTCGAGTGGAACCAGCCCCAGCATTTT.